The 24 T cell receptor beta chains listed next were all sequenced from one sample in a study of blood T cell repertoires in COVID-19. The protocol was immunoSEQ multiplex PCR, while the TCRdb copy is restricted to in-frame clones and leaves out a portion. The sample has 120,000 to 150,000 clones; 85% are singletons. Specimen: PBMCs or T cells enriched from blood (not recorded which). The receptors shown here come from a woman in her thirties or forties who had recovered from COVID-19.

The chain employs TRBV30 and TRBJ2-1; 9 nucleotides align to TRBD2. Germline loops: CDR1 GTSNPN, CDR2 SVGIG (reference sequence). The CDR3 extends over 17 amino acids. V shed 0 bases, J shed 5 bases, and the junction held 11 bases outside the gene matches. CDR3 sequence reads: CAWSVPGVVAGDNEQFF. The CDR3 DNA reads as TGTGCCTGGAGTGTACCGGGGGTGGTAGCGGGAGACAATGAGCAGTTCTTC.

This chain joins TRBV7-9 and TRBJ2-3; 9 bases map to TRBD1. The germline gives CDR1 SEHNR, CDR2 FQNEAQ (reference sequence). Unmatched junction bases numbered 7, after V lost 5 bases and J lost 4 bases. The CDR3 is made up of 15 amino acids. The CDR3 sequence is CASSVGDREADTQYF. As DNA, the CDR3 is TGTGCCAGCAGCGTCGGGGACAGGGAAGCAGATACGCAGTATTTT.

The V and J genes are TRBV6-1 and TRBJ1-5; 8 nucleotides agree with TRBD1. J lost 4 bases, V lost 4 bases, and 3 bases had no gene match. The CDR3 loop spans 14 amino acids. Germline V gene sequence: CDR1 MNHNS, CDR2 SASEGT. CDR3 amino acids: CASSAGQGNQPQHF. CDR3 DNA sequence: TGTGCCAGCAGTGCCGGACAGGGAAATCAGCCCCAGCATTTT.

The chain carries TRBV9 and TRBJ2-1, with 8 bases fitting TRBD2. The germline V gene has CDR1 SGDLS and CDR2 YYNGEE. Germline trimming cut 4 bases from V and 0 bases from J; bases unmatched to any gene: 9. This CDR3 spans 17 amino acids. The CDR3 DNA is TGTGCCAGCAGCCCACAGCGGGGGCTTAGCTCCTACAATGAGCAGTTCTTC. This translates into CASSPQRGLSSYNEQFF.

V and J are TRBV21-1 and TRBJ2-2; the table's D call, TRBD1, has no DNA check behind it. TRBV21-1 is designated a pseudogene. There are 19 residues in the CDR3. CDR3 sequence (DNA): TGTGCCAGCAGCAAAGAGGACAGGGAGGGTTGGGGTGAGGTCGGGGAGCTGTTTTTT. Protein product: CASSKEDREGWGEVGELFF.

J is TRBJ2-1 and V is TRBV28, with D unclear. The CDR3 covers 15 residues. V gave up 2 bases and J gave up 0 bases, with 8 bases separating them. CDR1 and CDR2 (germline): MDHEN, SYDVKM. CDR3 coding DNA: TGTGCCAGCAGTTTAGATCTCAGCTCCTACAATGAGCAGTTCTTC. Translating it yields CASSLDLSSYNEQFF.

The CDR3 coding sequence is TGTGCCAGCAGTGAAGCCGGTGAATTCTATGGCTACACCTTC. This encodes CASSEAGEFYGYTF. V and J are TRBV2 and TRBJ1-2, with D unclear. This CDR3 region has 14 residues. CDR1 and CDR2 (germline): SNHLY, FYNNEI. Trimming removed 0 bases from V and 4 bases from J, with 9 bases in between.

This clone was found a few times. The V call is TRBV29-1, the J call TRBJ1-2; 11 positions agree with TRBD1. Per germline, CDR1 SQVTM and CDR2 ANQGSEA. The V gene end was trimmed by 7 bases and the J gene end by 2 bases; junction bases not matched to a gene: 6. The CDR3 is 14 amino acids. The CDR3 spells CSAWGQGGNYGYTF. The CDR3 nucleotides read TGCAGCGCGTGGGGACAGGGGGGAAACTATGGCTACACCTTC.

Note on this clone: The sample holds other DNA sequences that translate to the same CDR3. V usage is TRBV3-1 (or the pseudogene TRBV3-2) and J usage is TRBJ1-5; 10 bases map to TRBD1. CDR3 length equals 14 residues. The germline V gene has CDR1 LGHDT and CDR2 YNNKEL (reference sequence). The junction had 0 bases not matched to a gene; V was cut back by 1 base and J by 6 bases. CDR3 region: CASSQGTGGQPQHF. The CDR3 DNA reads TGTGCCAGCAGCCAAGGGACAGGGGGTCAGCCCCAGCATTTT.

V is TRBV9 and J is TRBJ1-3; TRBD1 is a possible D gene (6 bases). The CDR3 contains 20 residues. V lost 0 bases to trimming and J lost 0 bases, with 22 bases between them. CDR1 and CDR2 from the germline V gene are SGDLS and YYNGEE. CDR3 loop: CASSVVQGRSRERSGNTIYF. DNA for the CDR3: TGTGCCAGCAGCGTAGTGCAGGGGAGAAGCAGGGAGCGCTCTGGAAACACCATATATTTT.

V is TRBV5-1 and J is TRBJ2-5; 7 bases line up with TRBD2. CDR1 and CDR2 from the germline V gene are SGHRS and YFSETQ. The CDR3 runs to 15 residues. J lost 6 bases, V lost 0 bases, and 8 bases had no gene match. CDR3 sequence (DNA): TGCGCCAGCAGCTTGGGGGGAGGGGCCCAGAAGACCCAGTACTTC. This gives the protein CASSLGGGAQKTQYF.

This chain uses TRBV5-1 with TRBJ1-5; 7 bases map to TRBD1. Per germline, CDR1 SGHRS and CDR2 YFSETQ. Unmatched junction bases numbered 4, after V lost 0 bases and J lost 4 bases. CDR3 length: 15 residues. CDR3 sequence: CASSLAGGRNQPQHF. The CDR3 DNA reads as TGCGCCAGCAGCTTGGCAGGGGGGAGAAATCAGCCCCAGCATTTT.

V is TRBV6-1 and J is TRBJ1-2, with D maybe TRBD1 (5 bases). Looked up from germline, CDR1 is MNHNS and CDR2 is SASEGT. This CDR3 has 13 residues. The V end lost 3 bases, the J end lost 6 bases, and 11 bases lay between the germline ends. As DNA, the CDR3 is TGTGCCAGCAGTGATTGGCAGGGAAATGGCTACACCTTC. Its protein is CASSDWQGNGYTF.

CDR3 amino acids: CASSVASLAPYNEQFF. CDR3 DNA: TGTGCCAGCAGCGTAGCTAGTCTAGCCCCGTACAATGAGCAGTTCTTC. V is TRBV9 and J is TRBJ2-1; a weak D match, TRBD2 (5 bases). Germline V gene lookup returns CDR1 SGDLS and CDR2 YYNGEE. V was cut by 0 bases and J by 4 bases, with 14 bases left in between. The CDR3 contains 16 residues.

The rearrangement links TRBV29-1 to TRBJ2-1, with D unresolved. Germline V gene lookup returns CDR1 SQVTM and CDR2 ANQGSEA. V lost 7 bases to trimming and J lost 7 bases, with 14 bases between them. The CDR3 loop spans 12 amino acids. DNA for the CDR3: TGCAGCGCCTTATCAGGTGGAAATGAGCAGTTCTTC. Its protein product is CSALSGGNEQFF.

This clone was counted once. This chain uses TRBV3-1 (or the pseudogene TRBV3-2) with TRBJ2-7, with TRBD2 identical over 11 bases. V dropped 1 base and J dropped 4; count of bases not matched to a gene: 3. Germline assignment: CDR1 LGHDT and CDR2 YNNKEL (reference sequence). The CDR3 loop spans 15 amino acids. The CDR3 reads CASSQGLAGFYEQYF. The DNA for the CDR3 is TGTGCCAGCAGCCAAGGACTAGCGGGATTTTACGAGCAGTACTTC.

V and J are TRBV12-5 and TRBJ2-1; 10 bases are shared with TRBD1. This CDR3 is 14 amino acids long. Germline loops: CDR1 LGHNT, CDR2 FRNRAP. The V gene end was trimmed by 6 bases and the J gene end by 6 bases; junction bases not matched to a gene: 5. For the CDR3, the DNA is TGTGCTAGTGGATCCGGGACAGGGGCCAATGAGCAGTTCTTC. This sequence encodes CASGSGTGANEQFF.

The chain carries TRBV9 and TRBJ2-1, with a tentative D call TRBD2 (7 bases). This CDR3 region has 15 residues. Germline V CDR1 and CDR2: SGDLS, YYNGEE. With 4 bases removed from V and 8 bases from J, the gap between germline ends came to 19 bases. The CDR3 DNA is TGTGCCAGCAGCCCTCGCGGCGGGGGCTTCGATGAGCAGTTCTTC. Translated, it gives CASSPRGGGFDEQFF.

This chain uses TRBV5-6 with TRBJ1-2; TRBD1 might be the D (6 bases). V was shortened by 5 bases and J by 4 bases, with 12 bases between the two germline ends. The CDR3 is 13 residues long. CDR1 SGHDT and CDR2 YYEEEE come from the germline V gene. The CDR3: CASRTDRFYGYTF. In nucleotides, the CDR3 is TGTGCCAGCAGGACTGACAGGTTCTATGGCTACACCTTC.

The chain joins TRBV30 to TRBJ1-6; D call uncertain. Per germline, CDR1 GTSNPN and CDR2 SVGIG (reference sequence). This CDR3 has 14 residues. Trimming took off 0 bases at V and 8 bases at J, with 11 bases between the two ends. For the CDR3, the DNA is TGTGCCTGGAGTGTAGGCAGGAGGGATTCACCCCTCCACTTT. Its protein is CAWSVGRRDSPLHF.

V gene TRBV4-2 combines with J gene TRBJ1-1; D is possibly TRBD1 (5 bases). Germline CDR1 reads LGHNA; CDR2 reads YNFKEQ. The V gene lost 0 bases and the J gene lost 1 base, with 6 bases spanning the gap. This CDR3 region has 14 residues. CDR3 sequence reads: CASSQEGRNTEAFF. The CDR3 DNA reads TGTGCCAGCAGCCAAGAGGGGCGGAACACTGAAGCTTTCTTT.

In its sample, this clone was seen once. This sequence joins TRBV19 and TRBJ1-2; 11 nucleotides match TRBD1. Germline V gene lookup returns CDR1 LNHDA and CDR2 SQIVND (reference sequence). CDR3 size: 14 residues. Losses at the gene ends were 5 bases for V and 6 bases for J; bases not matched to a gene: 5. CDR3 sequence: CASSVDRGLNGYTF. The CDR3 region has the DNA TGTGCCAGTAGTGTGGACAGGGGGCTTAATGGCTACACCTTC.

This clone was counted only a few times. The chain recombines TRBV12-5 with TRBJ2-5; the match to TRBD2 covers 7 bases. The germline gives CDR1 LGHNT, CDR2 FRNRAP. V dropped 1 base and J dropped 5; count of bases not matched to a gene: 7. The CDR3 contains 15 residues. CDR3 nucleotides: TGTGCTAGTGGTTTGGCAGCGGGAACGACGGAGACCCAGTACTTC. This sequence encodes CASGLAAGTTETQYF.

The V call is TRBV27, the J call TRBJ2-1; D not resolved. CDR1 is MNHEY, CDR2 SMNVEV, per germline (reference sequence). There are 14 residues in the CDR3. V was cut by 5 bases and J by 0 bases, with 8 bases left in between. CDR3 residues: CASSLSFSYNEQFF. The DNA of the CDR3 is TGTGCCAGCAGTCTAAGCTTCTCCTACAATGAGCAGTTCTTC.